This T cell receptor beta chain was sequenced during a study of human T cells and chemical hapten exposure. The germline V gene encodes CDR1 MGHRA and CDR2 YSYEKL. The CDR3 contains 15 residues. V lost 3 bases and J 0 bases, leaving 9 bases between the germline ends. Stated time point: pre-sensitization, week 0. Treatment noted: therapeutic diphenylcyclopropenone sensitization with weekly scalp DPC. TCRdb used MiXCR to reprocess the RACE reads, holding one entry per CDR3 protein. The sample records about 380,000 distinct CDR3 sequences, roughly 5% being singletons. This clonotype was counted between two and nine times.

The sequence derives from a woman in her fifties or sixties with alopecia areata. Some clones in this sample may be carry-over from other donors' samples. The specimen was whole blood, collected in connection with sensitization to the hapten diphenylcyclopropenone (DPC). The chain employs TRBV4-1 and TRBJ1-3, with no clear D. The CDR3 sequence: CASSQTQLSGNTIYF. CDR3 nucleotides: TGCGCCAGCAGCCAGACACAGCTCTCTGGAAACACCATATATTTT.